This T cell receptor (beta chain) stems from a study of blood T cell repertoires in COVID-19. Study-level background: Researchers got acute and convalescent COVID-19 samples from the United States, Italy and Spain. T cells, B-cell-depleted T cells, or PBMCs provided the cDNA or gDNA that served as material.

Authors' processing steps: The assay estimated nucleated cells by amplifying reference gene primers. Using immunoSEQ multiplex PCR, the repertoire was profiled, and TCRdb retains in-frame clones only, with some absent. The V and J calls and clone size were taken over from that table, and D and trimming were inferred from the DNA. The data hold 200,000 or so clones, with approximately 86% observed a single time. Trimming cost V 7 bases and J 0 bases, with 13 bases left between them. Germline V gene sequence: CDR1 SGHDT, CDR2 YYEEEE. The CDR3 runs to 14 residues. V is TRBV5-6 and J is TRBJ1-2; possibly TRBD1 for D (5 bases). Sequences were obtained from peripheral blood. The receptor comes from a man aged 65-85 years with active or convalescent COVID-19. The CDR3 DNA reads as TGTGCCAGCGGAAGGGCGGGGGCTAACTATGGCTACACCTTC. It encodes CASGRAGANYGYTF.